This T cell receptor beta chain was recorded in a study of cytotoxic CD8 clonotypes in ibrutinib-treated CLL. Turning to the study itself: Responses: approximately 25 partial, 2 complete; after median around 64 months, about 15 stayed remitted, approximately twelve progressed.

CDR3 length: 14 residues. Germline assignment: CDR1 LNHNV and CDR2 YYDKDF (reference sequence). V shed 5 bases, J shed 2 bases, and the junction held 3 bases outside the gene matches. Target depth was 1 in 200,000 to 1 in 1 million T cells, about 10x per clonotype. Using immunoSEQ multiplex PCR, the repertoire was profiled, and TCRdb retains in-frame clones only, with some absent. The table has 150,000 to 200,000 clones, about 72% seen once. Findings and caveats of the study: Clonality was higher at ibrutinib response and returned toward baseline at progression. Clonality at baseline surpassed age-matched healthy donors and tracked circulating CD8+ T-cell counts.

The table lists this clone with a count of one. The antigen remains unidentified. V usage is TRBV15 and J usage is TRBJ2-7; 10 bases align to TRBD1. Here the sequenced sample was PBMCs, taken after 24 months of ibrutinib treatment. This TCR was recovered from a human donor with chronic lymphocytic leukemia. CDR3 residues: CATSLGQGAYEQYF. The CDR3 bases are TGTGCCACCAGCCTCGGACAGGGGGCCTACGAGCAGTACTTC.